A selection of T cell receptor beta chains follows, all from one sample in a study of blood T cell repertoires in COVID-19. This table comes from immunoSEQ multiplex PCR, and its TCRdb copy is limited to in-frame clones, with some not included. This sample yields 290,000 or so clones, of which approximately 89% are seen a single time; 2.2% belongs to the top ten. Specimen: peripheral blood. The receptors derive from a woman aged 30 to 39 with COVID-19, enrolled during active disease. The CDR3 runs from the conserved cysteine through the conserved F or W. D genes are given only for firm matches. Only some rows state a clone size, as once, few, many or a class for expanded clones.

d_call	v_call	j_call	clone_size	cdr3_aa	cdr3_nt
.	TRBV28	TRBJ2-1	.	CASSWRGPLSNEQFF	TGTGCCAGCAGTTGGAGGGGACCATTATCAAATGAGCAGTTCTTC
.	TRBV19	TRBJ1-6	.	CASTGDGRGSPLHF	TGTGCCAGTACGGGCGACGGAAGGGGTTCACCCCTCCACTTT
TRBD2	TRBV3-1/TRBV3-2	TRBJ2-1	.	CASSRGLAGYNEQFF	TGTGCCAGCAGCCGCGGACTAGCGGGATACAATGAGCAGTTCTTC
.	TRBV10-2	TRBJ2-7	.	CASSEGGTEQYF	TGCGCCAGCAGTGAGGGAGGTACCGAGCAGTACTTC
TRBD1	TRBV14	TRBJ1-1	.	CASSPVGTGDTEAFF	TGTGCCAGCAGCCCCGTTGGGACAGGGGACACTGAAGCTTTCTTT
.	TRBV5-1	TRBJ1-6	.	CASSLVFDSRSLHF	TGCGCCAGCAGCTTGGTCTTTGACAGCCGCTCTCTCCACTTT
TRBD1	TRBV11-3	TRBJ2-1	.	CASSRGTGNEQFF	TGTGCCAGCAGCCGAGGGACAGGGAATGAGCAGTTCTTC
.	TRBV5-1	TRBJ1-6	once	CASSLVNNSPLHF	TGCGCCAGCAGCTTGGTCAATAATTCACCCCTCCACTTT
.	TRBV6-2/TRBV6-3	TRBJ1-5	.	CASSRSETNQPQHF	TGTGCCAGCAGCCGCAGCGAAACCAATCAGCCCCAGCATTTT
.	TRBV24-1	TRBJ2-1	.	CATSDPQREQFF	TGTGCCACCAGTGACCCCCAGCGTGAGCAGTTCTTC
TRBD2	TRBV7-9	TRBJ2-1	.	CASSFRGTSGYNEQFF	TGTGCCAGCAGCTTCCGTGGGACTAGCGGATACAATGAGCAGTTCTTC
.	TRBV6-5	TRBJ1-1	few	CASRGVFEAFF	TGTGCCAGCAGAGGGGTGTTTGAAGCTTTCTTT
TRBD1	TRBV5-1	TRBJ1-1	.	CASSLEGGEGNTEAFF	TGCGCCAGCAGCTTGGAAGGGGGCGAAGGGAACACTGAAGCTTTCTTT
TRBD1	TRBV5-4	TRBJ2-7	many	CASSRDRGHEQYF	TGTGCCAGCAGCCGGGACAGGGGGCACGAGCAGTACTTC
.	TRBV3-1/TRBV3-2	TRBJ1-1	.	CASSQDYAGQGGTEAFF	TGTGCCAGCAGCCAAGACTACGCAGGGCAAGGGGGCACTGAAGCTTTCTTT
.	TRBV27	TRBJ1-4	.	CASSSRGGEKLFF	TGTGCCAGCAGTTCGAGGGGAGGGGAAAAACTGTTTTTT
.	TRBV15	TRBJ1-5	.	CATSRDGNQPQHF	TGTGCCACCAGCAGAGACGGGAATCAGCCCCAGCATTTT
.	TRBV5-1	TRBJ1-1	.	CASSSTGTEAFF	TGCGCCAGCAGCTCAACAGGCACTGAAGCTTTCTTT
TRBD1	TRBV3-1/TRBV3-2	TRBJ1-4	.	CASSQDRGSEKLFF	TGTGCCAGCAGCCAAGACAGGGGGTCTGAAAAACTGTTTTTT
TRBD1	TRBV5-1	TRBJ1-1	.	CASSEDREAFF	TGCGCCAGCAGCGAGGACAGGGAAGCTTTCTTT
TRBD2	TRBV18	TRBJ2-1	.	CASSLRTSGNSYNEQFF	TGTGCCAGCTCACTTAGGACTAGCGGGAACTCCTACAATGAGCAGTTCTTC